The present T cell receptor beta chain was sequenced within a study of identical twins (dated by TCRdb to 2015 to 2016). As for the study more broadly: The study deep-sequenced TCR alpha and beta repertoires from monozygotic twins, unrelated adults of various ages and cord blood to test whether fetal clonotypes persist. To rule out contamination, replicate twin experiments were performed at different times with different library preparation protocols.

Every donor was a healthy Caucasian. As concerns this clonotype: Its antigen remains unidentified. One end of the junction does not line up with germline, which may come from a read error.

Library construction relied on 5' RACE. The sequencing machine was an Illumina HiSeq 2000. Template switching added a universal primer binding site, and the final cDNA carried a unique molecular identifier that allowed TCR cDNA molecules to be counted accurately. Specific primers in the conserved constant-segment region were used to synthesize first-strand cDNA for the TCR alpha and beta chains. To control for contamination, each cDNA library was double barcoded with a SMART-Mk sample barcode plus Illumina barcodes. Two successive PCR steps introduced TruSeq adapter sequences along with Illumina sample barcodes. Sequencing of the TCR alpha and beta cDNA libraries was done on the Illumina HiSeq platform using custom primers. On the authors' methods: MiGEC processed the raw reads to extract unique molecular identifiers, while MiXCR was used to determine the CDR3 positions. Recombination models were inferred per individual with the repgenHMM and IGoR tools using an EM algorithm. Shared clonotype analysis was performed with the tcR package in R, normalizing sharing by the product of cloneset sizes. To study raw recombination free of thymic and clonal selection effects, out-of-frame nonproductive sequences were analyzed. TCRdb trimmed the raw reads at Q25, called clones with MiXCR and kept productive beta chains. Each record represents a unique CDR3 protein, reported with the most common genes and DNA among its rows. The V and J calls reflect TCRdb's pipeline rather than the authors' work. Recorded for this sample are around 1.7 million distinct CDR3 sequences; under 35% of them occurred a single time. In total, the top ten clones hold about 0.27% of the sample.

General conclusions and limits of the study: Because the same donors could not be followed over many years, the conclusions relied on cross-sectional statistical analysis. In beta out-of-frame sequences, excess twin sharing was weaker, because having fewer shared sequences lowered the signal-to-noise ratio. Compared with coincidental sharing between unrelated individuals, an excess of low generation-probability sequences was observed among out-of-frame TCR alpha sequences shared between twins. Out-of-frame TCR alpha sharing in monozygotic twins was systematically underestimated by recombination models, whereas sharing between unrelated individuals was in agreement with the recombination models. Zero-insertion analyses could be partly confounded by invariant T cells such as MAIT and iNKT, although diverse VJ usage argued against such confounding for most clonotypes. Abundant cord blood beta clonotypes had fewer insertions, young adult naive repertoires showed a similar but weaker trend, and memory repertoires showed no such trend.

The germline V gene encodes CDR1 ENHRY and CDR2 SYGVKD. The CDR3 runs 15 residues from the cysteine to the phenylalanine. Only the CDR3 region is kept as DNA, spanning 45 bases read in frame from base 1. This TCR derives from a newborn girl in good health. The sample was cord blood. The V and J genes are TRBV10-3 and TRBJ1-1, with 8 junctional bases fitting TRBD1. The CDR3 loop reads CAISPGTGWNTKAFF. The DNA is TGTGCCATCAGTCCCGGGACAGGCTGGAACACTAAAGCTTTCTTT.